This T cell receptor (beta chain) was identified in a study of CD8 T cells in ankylosing spondylitis. The study's findings and limits: Seemingly characteristic of ankylosing spondylitis blood was a TCR beta motif consisting of roughly 8 highly homologous variants. Reports of some motif variants in reactive arthritis synovial fluid and blood predate this one. It was reported that disease-linked clones were significantly enriched in matched ankylosing spondylitis synovial fluid. The disease-linked clones had a CD8+ phenotype and low blood frequencies.

The germline gives CDR1 KGHDR, CDR2 SFDVKD. Trimming took off 4 bases at V and 4 bases at J, with 16 bases between the two ends. The CDR3 length is 16 residues. This clonotype has just a few counts. No antigen is known for it. By quantitative 5'-RACE with molecular barcodes, the TCR beta libraries were made. TCRdb recomputed calls from the 5' RACE reads with MiXCR, one row per CDR3 protein. The sample lists 750,000 to 850,000 distinct CDR3 sequences; roughly 12% were seen once. The sample was blood, either unsorted or a sorted T cell fraction (not recorded which). The TCR sequence derives from a male donor with ankylosing spondylitis. The gene calls are TRBV24-1 and TRBJ1-5, with a possible D match to TRBD1 (5 bases). The CDR3 nucleotides are TGTGCCACCAGTGACGCGGACACGTTATTTAATCAGCCCCAGCATTTT. The encoded protein is CATSDADTLFNQPQHF.